The next 32 T cell receptor beta chains were all read from a single sample in a study of T cells after somatic rescue of genetic block. Clones were read by immunoSEQ multiplex PCR, and TCRdb kept only the in-frame ones, dropping some. The sample holds some 90,000 clones, around 90% seen once. Sequencing input: peripheral blood mononuclear cells (PBMCs). Receptor source: a woman between 18 and 29 years old.

The V gene is TRBV28, the J gene TRBJ1-5; D gene ambiguous. The CDR3 sequence is 16 residues long. Deletions cut 3 bases from V and 3 bases from J, with 15 bases between. Germline CDR1 and CDR2: MDHEN and SYDVKM. The CDR3 spells CASSFGGRLFNQPQHF. For the CDR3, the DNA is TGTGCCAGCAGTTTTGGTGGCCGACTATTCAATCAGCCCCAGCATTTT.

The gene calls are TRBV9 and TRBJ1-5; TRBD1 might be the D (5 bases). The CDR3 is 15 amino acids. Germline CDR1 and CDR2: SGDLS and YYNGEE. The germline V and J ends were trimmed by 3 bases and 3 bases, with 13 bases remaining between them. The DNA for the CDR3 is TGTGCCAGCAGCGCGGGACTCCTTACCAATCAGCCCCAGCATTTT. Its protein product is CASSAGLLTNQPQHF.

This chain links TRBV5-1 with TRBJ1-1; D not certain. V was shortened by 2 bases and J by 4 bases, with 3 bases between the two germline ends. The CDR3 contains 11 residues. Germline V gives CDR1 SGHRS, CDR2 YFSETQ. The CDR3 region is CASSLSTEAFF. The CDR3 DNA reads as TGCGCCAGCAGCTTAAGCACTGAAGCTTTCTTT.

V is TRBV7-9 and J is TRBJ1-3; D is possibly TRBD1 (5 bases). The CDR3 runs to 17 residues. CDR1 SEHNR and CDR2 FQNEAQ come from the germline V gene (reference sequence). Between the trimmed V and J ends, which lost 4 bases and 2 bases, there was a span of 18 bases. The CDR3 reads CASSSISAQGAGNTIYF. DNA of the CDR3: TGTGCCAGCAGCTCGATCTCGGCCCAAGGGGCTGGAAACACCATATATTTT.

CDR3 DNA: TGCGCCAGCAGCCCGGGACTAGCGGGACCCTCCTACGAGCAGTACTTC. Its translation: CASSPGLAGPSYEQYF. The rearrangement uses TRBV5-1 and TRBJ2-7; TRBD2 aligns across 13 bases. Per germline, CDR1 SGHRS and CDR2 YFSETQ. The J segment lost 0 bases and the V segment lost 4 bases, leaving 4 bases of the junction unmatched. CDR3 length equals 16 residues.

In DNA, the CDR3 is TGTGCCAGCAGCTCGAGGGGTATCCACGAGCAGTACTTC. This encodes CASSSRGIHEQYF. The chain joins TRBV5-4 to TRBJ2-7; D is tentatively TRBD1 or TRBD2 (5 bases each). Germline-derived CDR1 and CDR2 are SGHNT and YYREEE (reference sequence). The germline V and J ends were trimmed by 3 bases and 5 bases, with 12 bases remaining between them. There are 13 residues in the CDR3.

This rearrangement joins TRBV5-1 to TRBJ1-1; D is possibly TRBD1 (5 bases). The CDR3 spans 14 residues. V gave up 5 bases and J gave up 10 bases, with 21 bases separating them. Germline assignment: CDR1 SGHRS and CDR2 YFSETQ. The chain's CDR3 is CASRSTGGNKVAFF. CDR3 coding DNA: TGCGCCAGCAGGTCCACGGGGGGAAATAAGGTAGCTTTCTTT.

The rearrangement links TRBV28 to TRBJ1-3; weak D call: TRBD1 (6 bases). Germline assignment: CDR1 MDHEN and CDR2 SYDVKM. Trimming left V 3 bases short and J 1 base short, with 16 bases between. The CDR3 is 17 amino acids. The CDR3 loop is CASSLLPGQRSGNTIYF. CDR3 nucleotide sequence: TGTGCCAGCAGTTTGCTACCGGGACAAAGATCTGGAAACACCATATATTTT. The entire variable domain, with the rest obtained from reference TRBV28 and TRBJ1-3, is as follows: DVKVTQSSRYLVKRTGEKVFLECVQDMDHENMFWYRQDPGLGLRLIYFSYDVKMKEKGDIPEGYSVSREKKERFSLILESASTNQTSMYLCASSLLPGQRSGNTIYFGEGSWLTVV.

The chain has TRBV5-1 and TRBJ2-7, with D perhaps matching TRBD1 (5 bases). Trimming took 0 bases from V and 7 from J, leaving 20 bases between them. The CDR3 runs 16 residues. CDR1 and CDR2 (germline): SGHRS, YFSETQ. The CDR3: CASSLGHLGPLREQYF. CDR3 bases: TGCGCCAGCAGCTTGGGGCATCTGGGGCCTCTACGAGAGCAGTACTTC.

The chain has TRBV18 and TRBJ2-7; D is unclear. V dropped 2 bases and J dropped 3 bases, with 5 bases sitting between them. Germline V lookup: CDR1 KGHSH, CDR2 LQKENI. The length of the CDR3 is 12 residues. For the CDR3, the DNA is TGTGCCAGCTCACCAAGACTCTACGAGCAGTACTTC. Amino acid sequence: CASSPRLYEQYF.

This chain uses TRBV19 with TRBJ2-5; weak D call: TRBD2 (6 bases). Germline V gene lookup returns CDR1 LNHDA and CDR2 SQIVND (reference sequence). The ends were cut back, 8 bases at V and 1 base at J, with 8 bases in the middle. The length of the CDR3 is 12 residues. CDR3 sequence (DNA): TGTGCCAGTGGCGGGGTCCAAGAGACCCAGTACTTC. Translating it yields CASGGVQETQYF.

DNA for the CDR3: TGTGCCAGCACCAATCACCCGTACACTGAAGCTTTCTTT. Protein: CASTNHPYTEAFF. This chain connects TRBV6-6 to TRBJ1-1; D remains unclear. The V and J ends lost 7 bases and 3 bases respectively, with 12 bases between them. CDR1 MNHNY and CDR2 SVGAGI come from the germline V gene (reference sequence). The CDR3 has 13 amino acids.

This clone was recorded only once. The CDR3 bases are TGTGCCAGCAGCCAAGAAACAGGGGGGATCCGGCCCCAGCATTTT. Amino acid sequence: CASSQETGGIRPQHF. The J gene is TRBJ1-5, the V gene TRBV4-2; 8 bases are shared with TRBD1. The V gene end was trimmed by 0 bases and the J gene end by 9 bases; junction bases not matched to a gene: 7. The V gene's germline CDR1 is LGHNA and CDR2 YNFKEQ. CDR3 length: 15 amino acids.

The rearrangement joins TRBV7-9 to TRBJ2-1, with a tentative D call TRBD2 (6 bases). Trimming took 6 bases from V and 0 from J, leaving 12 bases between them. CDR1 and CDR2 (germline): SEHNR, FQNEAQ (reference sequence). The CDR3 contains 15 residues. CDR3 loop: CASRPGLDSYNEQFF. In nucleotides, the CDR3 is TGTGCCAGCAGACCGGGACTTGACTCCTACAATGAGCAGTTCTTC.

The chain has TRBV7-9 and TRBJ2-1; 10 bases match TRBD2. The ends lost 1 base at V and 8 bases at J; junction bases unmatched: 5. Germline assignment: CDR1 SEHNR and CDR2 FQNEAQ (reference sequence). This CDR3 region has 15 residues. CDR3 DNA: TGTGCCAGCAGCTTAGGGCTAGCGGGAGTCCATGAGCAGTTCTTC. Translating it yields CASSLGLAGVHEQFF.

This clone was picked up one time. The genes are TRBV28 and TRBJ1-5; D perhaps matches TRBD1 (6 bases). The CDR3 extends over 12 amino acids. Germline loops: CDR1 MDHEN, CDR2 SYDVKM. V was pared by 7 bases and J by 6 bases, with 10 bases between. In DNA, the CDR3 is TGTGCCAGCACCTCAGGGGTTCAGCCCCAGCATTTT. This encodes CASTSGVQPQHF.

The rearrangement joins TRBV28 to TRBJ2-1, with 8 bases matching TRBD2. The CDR3 length is 15 residues. The germline V gene has CDR1 MDHEN and CDR2 SYDVKM. Germline trimming cut 4 bases from V and 2 bases from J; bases unmatched to any gene: 4. The CDR3 region has the DNA TGTGCCAGCAGTTCAAGGCGGGGGGCCTACAATGAGCAGTTCTTC. Translation: CASSSRRGAYNEQFF.

The chain recombines TRBV6-5 with TRBJ2-3, with D possibly matching TRBD2 (6 bases). CDR1 is MNHEY and CDR2 is SVGAGI in the germline V gene. The V gene lost 9 bases and the J gene lost 5 bases, with 21 bases spanning the gap. The CDR3 has 15 residues. The CDR3 bases are TGTGCCAGAGGGACTGGGGGTCCCTGTTTAGATACGCAGTATTTT. Protein product: CARGTGGPCLDTQYF.

The chain has TRBV5-4 and TRBJ2-5, with TRBD1 matching over 12 bases. From germline, CDR1 is SGHNT and CDR2 YYREEE (reference sequence). The CDR3 extends over 16 amino acids. The V and J ends lost 3 bases and 1 base, in that order; junction bases with no gene match: 4. The CDR3 loop is CASSSGDRGLQETQYF. The CDR3 bases are TGTGCCAGCAGCTCGGGGGACAGGGGGCTCCAAGAGACCCAGTACTTC.

CDR3 bases: TGTGCCAGCGGGTCACATGATGCTGAAGCTTTCTTT. This translates into CASGSHDAEAFF. V gene TRBV9 combines with J gene TRBJ1-1; D remains unclear. Germline loops: CDR1 SGDLS, CDR2 YYNGEE. Trimming removed 7 bases at V and 6 bases at J, with 13 bases between. The CDR3 loop spans 12 amino acids.

This clone rates as medium-sized. The gene calls are TRBV6-1 and TRBJ1-5; TRBD1 aligns across 7 bases. Looked up from germline, CDR1 is MNHNS and CDR2 is SASEGT. Losses at the gene ends were 3 bases for V and 6 bases for J; bases not matched to a gene: 5. The CDR3 extends over 14 amino acids. The CDR3 protein is CASSDGQEAQPQHF. The CDR3, as DNA: TGTGCCAGCAGTGACGGACAGGAGGCTCAGCCCCAGCATTTT.

This rearrangement joins TRBV4-2 to TRBJ1-2, with D maybe TRBD1 (5 bases). CDR3 length: 13 residues. The V and J ends lost 4 bases and 3 bases respectively, with 9 bases between them. From germline, CDR1 is LGHNA and CDR2 YNFKEQ. The CDR3 bases are TGTGCCAGCAGCCGGGGGACGGACTATGGCTACACCTTC. It encodes CASSRGTDYGYTF.

The chain recombines TRBV5-1 with TRBJ1-1, with D maybe TRBD1 (5 bases). This CDR3 region has 14 residues. The germline V gene encodes CDR1 SGHRS and CDR2 YFSETQ. Trimming removed 4 bases at V and 0 bases at J, with 10 bases between. The CDR3 region is CASSPREMNTEAFF. CDR3 coding DNA: TGCGCCAGCAGCCCCAGGGAAATGAACACTGAAGCTTTCTTT.

The chain joins TRBV30 to TRBJ1-2; TRBD1 is a possible D gene (6 bases). Germline V lookup: CDR1 GTSNPN, CDR2 SVGIG (reference sequence). This CDR3 is built from 13 residues. V lost 5 bases to trimming and J lost 8 bases, with 18 bases between them. The CDR3 DNA follows: TGTGCCTGGGAGGGGCAGGGGTTTTTGGGCTACACCTTC. This translates into CAWEGQGFLGYTF. Using reference TRBV30 and TRBJ1-2 for the parts outside the CDR3, the full variable domain is SQTIHQWPATLVQPVGSPLSLECTVEGTSNPNLYWYRQAAGRGLQLLFYSVGIGQISSEVPQNLSASRPQDRQFILSSKKLLLSDSGFYLCAWEGQGFLGYTFGSGTRLTVV.

The chain combines TRBV6-5 with TRBJ2-2, with a possible D match to TRBD1 (5 bases). Germline V gives CDR1 MNHEY, CDR2 SVGAGI. This CDR3 region has 14 residues. Deletions cut 7 bases from V and 1 base from J, with 10 bases between. CDR3 region: CASNRQRNTGELFF. The CDR3 coding sequence is TGTGCCAGCAACCGACAGCGGAACACCGGGGAGCTGTTTTTT.

V is TRBV5-4 and J is TRBJ2-7; TRBD2 matches at 14 bases. Trimming cost V 4 bases and J 2 bases; bases outside gene matches: 8. Germline V CDR1 and CDR2: SGHNT, YYREEE (reference sequence). The CDR3 runs 17 residues. The CDR3 spells CASSLGTSGGIAYEQYF. The CDR3 DNA is TGTGCCAGCAGCCTGGGGACTAGCGGGGGTATAGCCTACGAGCAGTACTTC.

J is TRBJ2-3 and V is TRBV27, with D uncertain. The germline V gene encodes CDR1 MNHEY and CDR2 SMNVEV (reference sequence). CDR3 size: 15 residues. Deletions cut 3 bases from V and 1 base from J, with 11 bases between. The CDR3 bases are TGTGCCAGCAGTTTGGCTACCTGGGGCACAGATACGCAGTATTTT. This encodes CASSLATWGTDTQYF.

This rearrangement joins TRBV14 to TRBJ2-1; TRBD2 matches at 11 bases. The V gene's germline CDR1 is SGHDN and CDR2 FVKESK. Trimming took 1 base from V and 9 from J; bases not matched to a gene: 11. There are 17 residues in the CDR3. The CDR3 loop reads CASSQVPTSGRFGEQFF. The CDR3 DNA reads as TGTGCCAGCAGCCAAGTTCCTACTAGCGGGAGATTTGGTGAGCAGTTCTTC.

The chain recombines TRBV6-6 with TRBJ2-7; 9 bases match TRBD1. This CDR3 is 16 amino acids long. V was clipped by 4 bases and J by 2 bases; unmatched bases: 9. CDR1 and CDR2 (germline): MNHNY, SVGAGI (reference sequence). For the CDR3, the DNA is TGTGCCAGCAGTTTCCCGACAGGGGGGTCCCCCTACGAGCAGTACTTC. It encodes CASSFPTGGSPYEQYF.

The gene calls are TRBV6-4 and TRBJ2-1, with 10 bases identical to TRBD2. The CDR3 runs 15 residues. Germline loops: CDR1 MRHNA, CDR2 SNTAGT. Trimming cost V 5 bases and J 5 bases; bases outside gene matches: 6. CDR3 sequence (DNA): TGTGCCAGCAGTCCCCTAGCGGGAGAACACAATGAGCAGTTCTTC. This translates into CASSPLAGEHNEQFF.

This clone came up once. J is TRBJ1-5 and V is TRBV6-7, with D maybe TRBD1 (5 bases). TRBV6-7 is known as an ORF, though its function is uncertain. The CDR3 is 16 amino acids. V lost 6 bases to trimming and J lost 7 bases, with 22 bases between them. CDR3 in amino acids: CASRPARGNPGQPQHF. Here the CDR3 DNA reads TGTGCCAGCAGACCTGCCCGGGGGAACCCCGGCCAGCCCCAGCATTTT.

J is TRBJ2-1 and V is TRBV4-3, with TRBD2 identical over 9 bases. The CDR3 runs 17 residues. After removal of 1 base from V and 8 bases from J, the junction contained 12 bases not matched to a gene. CDR1 is LGHNA, CDR2 YSLEER, per germline. The CDR3 DNA is TGCGCCAGCAGCCAAGGGTTGCGCGGGAGGGCCTCTTATGAGCAGTTCTTC. Its protein product is CASSQGLRGRASYEQFF.